This is a list of T cell receptor beta chains from one sample in a study of blood T cells in healthy people across ages. TCRdb re-called the 5' RACE reads with MiXCR, one entry per CDR3 protein. The table shows 700,000 to 850,000 distinct CDR3 sequences, with about 36% occurring only once. The sample was blood. The origin of the receptors is a man aged 18 to 30 in good health. Both conserved end residues are part of each CDR3. D genes are given only for firm matches. Clone size is given for some rows only: seen once, a few or many times, or a class if the clone is expanded.

TRBD1	-	TRBV25-1	TRBJ2-4	TGTGCCAGCAGTGCCAGAATCGGGACAGGGGTTTCTGAGCAGTACTTC	CASSARIGTGVSEQYF
TRBD2	-	TRBV14	TRBJ2-1	TGTGCCAGCAGCCACAATAGCGGTGGGAGGGATGAGCAGTTCTTC	CASSHNSGGRDEQFF
TRBD2	-	TRBV7-2	TRBJ2-7	TGTGCCAGCAGCTTAGTACCGGGACTAGCGGCGCTTAATGAGCAGTACTTC	CASSLVPGLAALNEQYF
-	-	TRBV20-1	TRBJ2-7	TGCAGCGTAGGAGGTAGGGACCACGAGCAGTACTTC	CSVGGRDHEQYF
TRBD1	-	TRBV4-1	TRBJ2-1	TGCGCCAGCAGCCAAACCCCGGGACAGGGGATGGATGAGCAGTTCTTC	CASSQTPGQGMDEQFF
TRBD1	-	TRBV20-1	TRBJ1-6	TGCAGTGTCAGACTGAGGACAGGGGCCTCGCCCCTCCACTTT	CSVRLRTGASPLHF
-	-	TRBV7-2	TRBJ2-5	TGTGCCAGCAGCTTAAACGGGGGCCTCTTGAATGAGCAGTACTTC	CASSLNGGLLNEQYF
TRBD2	-	TRBV20-1	TRBJ2-2	TGCAGTGCTAGGGTGACTAGCGGGCCCACCGGGGAGCTGTTTTTT	CSARVTSGPTGELFF
-	-	TRBV29-1	TRBJ2-7	TGCAGCGTGGGGGCAATTGGGACCTACGAGCAGTACTTC	CSVGAIGTYEQYF
-	-	TRBV20-1	TRBJ2-2	TGCAGTGCTACTGCGGGGCAGATAAACACCGGGGAGCTGTTTTTT	CSATAGQINTGELFF
-	few	TRBV4-2	TRBJ1-1	TGTGCCAGCAGCCAAGATCGGGGAGGGTCCATGAACACTGAAGCTTTCTTT	CASSQDRGGSMNTEAFF
TRBD2	few	TRBV5-1	TRBJ2-3	TGCGCCAGCAGCTCAGGGACTAGCGGGGGGGCTAACACAGATGCGCAGTATTTT	CASSSGTSGGANTDAQYF
-	few	TRBV4-1	TRBJ2-3	TGCGCCAGCAGCCCGCTAGTTTACGATACGCAGTATTTT	CASSPLVYDTQYF
-	many	TRBV12-3/TRBV12-4	TRBJ2-1	TGTGCCAGCAGTTCACTTTACAATGAGCAGTTCTTC	CASSSLYNEQFF
TRBD2	-	TRBV5-1	TRBJ2-2	TGCGCCAGCAGCTACCGGACTAGCGCTTCCGGGGAGCTGTTTTTT	CASSYRTSASGELFF
-	-	TRBV12-3/TRBV12-4	TRBJ1-1	TGTGCCAGCAGGGGCGGGGGAAAGAGAATGAACACTGAAGCTTTCTTT	CASRGGGKRMNTEAFF
-	-	TRBV18	TRBJ1-1	TGTGCCAGCTCACAACAGGGTAAGAACACTGAAGCTTTCTTT	CASSQQGKNTEAFF
TRBD1	-	TRBV9	TRBJ1-1	TGTACCAGCAGCGTAGAGGACAGGGCGAACACTGAAGCTTTCTTT	CTSSVEDRANTEAFF
TRBD1	-	TRBV2	TRBJ2-3	TGTGCCAGCAAGACAGACAGGGGTGCAGATACGCAGTATTTT	CASKTDRGADTQYF
-	many	TRBV14	TRBJ2-5	TGTGCCAGCAGCCAAGTTTCCTCGGCGACCCAGTACTTC	CASSQVSSATQYF
TRBD1	-	TRBV29-1	TRBJ2-5	TGCAGCGTTGACGTCAGGGGGCCAGAGACCCAGTACTTC	CSVDVRGPETQYF
-	-	TRBV4-2	TRBJ1-1	TGTGCCAGCAGCCAAGAAGAGTCTCCCCTCAGGGAAGCTTTCTTT	CASSQEESPLREAFF
-	-	TRBV12-3/TRBV12-4	TRBJ2-5	TGTGCCAGCCACCAATCAGGGGAGACCCAGTACTTC	CASHQSGETQYF
-	-	TRBV6-2/TRBV6-3	TRBJ2-7	TGTGCCAGCAGTAACATCAGGAGGGTCTACGAGCAGTACTTC	CASSNIRRVYEQYF
TRBD1	-	TRBV4-1	TRBJ1-1	TGCGCCAGCAGCCACGACAGGGAGAAAGCTTTCTTT	CASSHDREKAFF
TRBD2	few	TRBV4-2	TRBJ2-3	TGTGCCAGCAGCTATAGCGGGGGCCCCGATTCAGATACGCAGTATTTT	CASSYSGGPDSDTQYF
-	-	TRBV15	TRBJ2-1	TGTGCCACCAGCAGAGGGGGGTTTACTTACAATGAGCAGTTCTTC	CATSRGGFTYNEQFF
-	-	TRBV29-1	TRBJ2-5	TGCAGCGTCCAGTCTCGCGGAGAGACCCAGTACTTC	CSVQSRGETQYF
-	once	TRBV3-1	TRBJ2-5	TGTGCCAGCAGCCAAGATATGTTCCGTCTGGGGGAGCAGTACTTC	CASSQDMFRLGEQYF
TRBD2	few	TRBV7-2	TRBJ2-2	TGTGCCAGCAGCCCGGGGACTAGCTCCACCGGGGAGCTGTTTTTT	CASSPGTSSTGELFF
-	-	TRBV4-1	TRBJ1-4	TGCGCCAGCAGCCAAGAAAAGGGTTTCAATGAAAAACTGTTTTTT	CASSQEKGFNEKLFF
-	once	TRBV29-1	TRBJ1-1	TGCAGCGTCCGACAAGTGGGGGGCACTGAAGCTTTCTTT	CSVRQVGGTEAFF
-	-	TRBV20-1	TRBJ2-1	TGCAGTGCTAGAGCCGGGGCCTACCCCAGTGAGCAGTTCTTC	CSARAGAYPSEQFF
TRBD1	-	TRBV6-5	TRBJ1-2	TGTGCCAGCAGGTCGGGACAGGCAATATATGGCTACACCTTC	CASRSGQAIYGYTF
-	few	TRBV7-9	TRBJ2-7	TGTGCCAGCACCCCACAGGGTTCGTCCTACAATGAGCAGTACTTC	CASTPQGSSYNEQYF
-	-	TRBV28	TRBJ2-7	TGTGCCAGCAGACCCCTGGATACGTACGAGCAGTACTTC	CASRPLDTYEQYF
TRBD1	-	TRBV20-1	TRBJ1-5	TGCAGTGCTACGACAGGGGAGCTTGCGAGGAGCAATCAGCCCCAGCATTTT	CSATTGELARSNQPQHF
-	-	TRBV15	TRBJ2-7	TGTGCCACCAGCAGAGGGCTAGCGTACGAGCAGTACTTC	CATSRGLAYEQYF
TRBD2	once	TRBV7-2	TRBJ2-7	TGTGCCAGCAGCTTAGCACTAGCGGGGGATGGTGCGAATGAGCAGTACTTC	CASSLALAGDGANEQYF
TRBD2	-	TRBV4-2	TRBJ2-1	TGTGCCAGCAGCCAAGAAATCCTAGCGGGGGGGCTTGTAGGCTACAGTGAGCAGTTCTTC	CASSQEILAGGLVGYSEQFF
TRBD2	few	TRBV20-1	TRBJ2-1	TGCAGTGCTAGAGATCCGACAGCGGGGGGTGAGCAGTTCTTC	CSARDPTAGGEQFF
-	-	TRBV2	TRBJ1-1	TGTGTCAGCAGCTATACAGGGACCACTGAAGCTTTCTTT	CVSSYTGTTEAFF
-	-	TRBV20-1	TRBJ1-1	TGCAGTGCTAGAGGGGCTGAAGCTTTCTTT	CSARGAEAFF
-	-	TRBV20-1	TRBJ2-7	TGCAGTGCTACTCGGGACTTATACGAGCAGTACTTC	CSATRDLYEQYF
-	-	TRBV5-6	TRBJ2-1	TGTGCCAGCAGCCCCGGACTGGGGTCCAGCGAGCAGTTCTTC	CASSPGLGSSEQFF
-	few	TRBV28	TRBJ2-3	TGTGCCAGCAGTTTAGGTTCCAGCGACGATACGCAGTATTTT	CASSLGSSDDTQYF
TRBD1	-	TRBV4-1	TRBJ1-4	TGCGCCAACAGCCCCGGACAGGGATCCACTAATGAAAAACTGTTTTTT	CANSPGQGSTNEKLFF
-	-	TRBV10-3	TRBJ2-3	TGTGCCATCAGGGGCGGGATAGAGGCAGATACGCAGTATTTT	CAIRGGIEADTQYF
-	-	TRBV7-9	TRBJ1-5	TGTGCCAGCAGCCGAACCCAAGGAGGGGACAATCAGCCCCAGCATTTT	CASSRTQGGDNQPQHF
TRBD1	-	TRBV4-1	TRBJ1-1	TGCGCCAGCAGCCAAAGGACAGGGAACAGCGCTGAAGCTTTCTTT	CASSQRTGNSAEAFF
TRBD1	-	TRBV28	TRBJ1-2	TGTGCCAGCAGTCCCCTTTACAGGGGACTCTATGGCTACACCTTC	CASSPLYRGLYGYTF
-	once	TRBV4-2	TRBJ1-1	TGTGCCAGCAGCCCGCACGCGGGGGAGACAGCAAACTACATGAACACTGAAGCTTTCTTT	CASSPHAGETANYMNTEAFF
-	-	TRBV5-5	TRBJ2-2	TGTGCCAGCAGCTTGGAGGGCAGGGTGAACACCGGGGAGCTGTTTTTT	CASSLEGRVNTGELFF